This TCR beta chain was recorded in a study of blood T cell repertoires in COVID-19. Looking at the study overall: PBMCs, B-cell-depleted T cells, or T cells were the source of the cDNA or gDNA that made up the material.

Repertoires were generated with immunoSEQ multiplex PCR, while TCRdb's copy carries only in-frame clones and drops some. The data show over 200,000 clones, 85% seen once. Adults between roughly 18 and 95 years of age took part from under 25 US areas. In Cohort 3, a recovered donor had either two negative PCRs, clearance, or symptom resolution. The receptor was derived from a middle-aged man who had recovered from COVID-19. What was sequenced was PBMCs or T cells enriched from blood (not recorded which).

In DNA, the CDR3 is TGTGCCAGCAGCCAAACCGGGGGGGGAAATTCACCCCTCCACTTT. Its translation is CASSQTGGGNSPLHF. V is TRBV3-1 (or the pseudogene TRBV3-2) and J is TRBJ1-6, with D maybe TRBD1 (5 bases). The CDR3 sequence is 15 residues long. Deletions cut 2 bases from V and 7 bases from J, with 12 bases between. The germline gives CDR1 LGHDT, CDR2 YNNKEL (reference sequence).